Only a few counts were recorded for the clone carrying this T cell receptor beta chain. V was trimmed by 1 base and J by 5 bases, leaving 18 bases between them. The CDR3 consists of 17 residues. Germline assignment: CDR1 SGDLS and CDR2 YYNGEE. These data are taken from a study of blood T cell repertoires in COVID-19. Study as a whole: The study drew acute and convalescent COVID-19 samples from the United States, Italy and Spain. In each case, the material was cDNA or gDNA derived from T cells, B-cell-depleted T cells, or PBMCs.

In the original analysis: The authors estimated nucleated cell counts from reference gene primer amplification. TCRdb keeps only in-frame clones here, not all; method: immunoSEQ multiplex PCR. V, J and clone size are taken as reported in that table, and D and trimming were inferred from the DNA itself. The profile shows around 100,000 clones, around 84% of them singletons. The chain combines TRBV9 with TRBJ2-2; the D gene is possibly TRBD1 (6 bases). Sequences were obtained from peripheral blood. The TCR originated in a human donor in a cohort sampled during active COVID-19. CDR3 residues: CASSVTWFHRGTGELFF. Written as DNA, the CDR3 is TGTGCCAGCAGCGTAACTTGGTTCCATAGGGGGACCGGGGAGCTGTTTTTT.